The clone carrying this T cell receptor (beta chain) was found a few times. The data are from a study of patients and donors after allogeneic stem cell transplantation. This CDR3 is 13 amino acids long. The germline V and J ends were trimmed by 2 bases and 4 bases, with 9 bases remaining between them. The germline gives CDR1 SGHRS, CDR2 YFSETQ. TCRdb re-called the RT-PCR reads with MiXCR, one entry per CDR3 protein. The sample contains about a million distinct CDR3 sequences, more than 15% of which appear only once. The TCR sequence derives from a human donor who was either an allogeneic HSCT recipient or a stem cell or donor lymphocyte infusion donor (not recorded which). It is not recorded whose cells these are; they may come from a transplant donor. The chain has TRBV5-1 and TRBJ1-1, with D maybe TRBD1 (5 bases). The specimen was blood, either unsorted or a sorted T cell fraction (not recorded which). CDR3 region: CASSFREFTEAFF. CDR3 in DNA: TGCGCCAGCAGCTTCAGGGAGTTCACTGAAGCTTTCTTT.